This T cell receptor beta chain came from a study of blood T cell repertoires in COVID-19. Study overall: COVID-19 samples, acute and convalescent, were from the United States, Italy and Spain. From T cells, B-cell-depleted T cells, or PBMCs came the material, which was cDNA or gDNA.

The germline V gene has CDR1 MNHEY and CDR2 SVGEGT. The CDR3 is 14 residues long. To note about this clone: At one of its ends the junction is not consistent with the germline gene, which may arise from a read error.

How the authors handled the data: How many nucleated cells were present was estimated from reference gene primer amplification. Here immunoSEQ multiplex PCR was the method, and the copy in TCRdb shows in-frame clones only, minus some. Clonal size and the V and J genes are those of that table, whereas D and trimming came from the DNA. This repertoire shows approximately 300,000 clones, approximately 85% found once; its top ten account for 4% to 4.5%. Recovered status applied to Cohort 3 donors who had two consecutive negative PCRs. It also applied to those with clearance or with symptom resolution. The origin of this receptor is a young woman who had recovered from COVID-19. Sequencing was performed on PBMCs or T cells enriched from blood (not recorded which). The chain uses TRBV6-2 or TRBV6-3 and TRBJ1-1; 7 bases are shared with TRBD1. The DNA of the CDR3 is TGTGCCAGCAGCTACTTCACAGGGGTTGCTGAAGCTTTCTTT. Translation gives CASSYFTGVAEAFF.